This T cell receptor beta chain comes out of a study of shared clonotypes between healthy human individuals. The wider study: Researchers assigned three CD4 naive, three CD4 memory, two CD8 naive and one CD8 memory plate to each donor.

There are 12 residues in the CDR3. Germline CDR1 and CDR2: MGHDK and SYGVNS. V lost 8 bases, J lost 7 bases, and 15 bases lay in between. Genomic DNA (from each subset) was split evenly across several immunoSEQ plates. Sorted-subset replicate PCRs used 150 to 200 ng of genomic DNA. This amount corresponded to 30,000 to 35,000 T cell genomes. The repertoire was sequenced with immunoSEQ multiplex PCR; TCRdb's copy has only in-frame clones and lacks some. Among around 600,000 clones listed, around 97% were seen once. CD4+ cell separation produced CD45RA+ naive and CD45RA-negative memory subsets. The J gene is TRBJ2-7, the V gene TRBV25-1; possibly TRBD1 for D (5 bases). The receptor was isolated from a woman aged 25 to 39 in good health. Material: naive CD4+ T cells sorted from blood. Regarding subset: CD45RA+ positively selected. DNA of the CDR3: TGTGCCAGCGCAGGGTTCTCTGGGGAGCAGTACTTC. Protein product: CASAGFSGEQYF.